These 25 T cell receptor beta chains came from one sample sequenced in a study of tumor-infiltrating lymphocytes in primary liver carcinoma. From approximately 0.5 ug of total RNA, TCR beta-specific cDNA was reverse-transcribed using a constant-region primer. Slightly modified ARM-PCR, run as three nested multiplex PCR rounds, produced the TCR beta libraries. The two initial PCR rounds, nine to eleven cycles each, used TRBV1-TRBV30 forward and C-beta reverse primers. TCRdb reanalysed the multiplex PCR reads using MiXCR and keeps one entry per CDR3 protein. The sample yields approximately 320,000 distinct CDR3 sequences, almost 60% seen once. Out of unsorted whole blood came the blood RNA, and germline DNA was extracted as well. The sample was peripheral blood. The source of these receptors is a woman younger than 45 with primary liver carcinoma and hepatitis B virus infection.

Comment on this clonotype: Germline and junction disagree at one end, which may indicate a read error. V is TRBV4-1 and J is TRBJ2-7; weak D call: TRBD2 (6 bases). Germline V gives CDR1 MGHRA, CDR2 YSYEKL. The CDR3 is 15 residues long. This CDR3 is CASNQDWRASYEQYF. In DNA, the CDR3 is TGTGCCAGCAACCAAGATTGGAGGGCCTCCTACGAGCAGTACTTC.

As for this clonotype: One junction end disagrees with the germline gene, perhaps due to a read error. The V and J genes are TRBV11-2 and TRBJ1-1; D not certain. In germline, CDR1 is SGHAT, CDR2 FQNNGV. The CDR3 loop spans 14 amino acids. CDR3 nucleotide sequence: TGTGCCAACAGCTTAAAGGCCATGGACACTGAAGCTTTCTTT. Its protein is CANSLKAMDTEAFF.

As for this clonotype: A much larger clone lies one base from this, so it may be a read error. The V call is TRBV12-3 or TRBV12-4, the J call TRBJ2-7; TRBD2 matches at 7 bases. The CDR3 contains 14 residues. The CDR3 DNA sequence: TGTGCCAGCAGTCACAGACTAGCAGGATACGAGCGGTACTTC. Translation gives CASSHRLAGYERYF.

This clonotype has a handful of counts. The V gene is TRBV6-1, the J gene TRBJ2-1, with D uncertain. Germline loops: CDR1 MNHNS, CDR2 SASEGT. The CDR3 is made up of 16 amino acids. Trimming shortened V by 3 bases and J by 0 bases, and 12 bases separated the two germline ends. CDR3 in amino acids: CASSERWVYSYNEQFF. The DNA of the CDR3 is TGTGCCAGCAGTGAGCGTTGGGTTTACTCCTACAATGAGCAGTTCTTC.

Remarks on this clonotype: A clone one base away is much larger, so this may be a read error. No conserved phenylalanine or tryptophan is present at the end of the CDR3, so a read error is the likely explanation. The V gene is TRBV6-1, the J gene TRBJ2-6, with TRBD2 matching over 8 bases. With V trimmed by 7 bases and J by 3 bases, 14 bases remained unmatched. CDR1 and CDR2 (germline): MNHNS, SASEGT. The CDR3 has 18 residues. The DNA for the CDR3 is TGTGCCAGCACCGGGGGACTAGTCCGGTTGAGTGGGGCCAACGTCCTGACTGTC. Its translation: CASTGGLVRLSGANVLTV.

The rearrangement uses TRBV11-1 and TRBJ2-3, with 9 positions matching TRBD2. This CDR3 is 16 amino acids long. Germline V gene sequence: CDR1 SGHAT, CDR2 FQDESV (reference sequence). Trimming took 9 bases from V and 0 from J; bases not matched to a gene: 10. CDR3: CASSLMAGGSTDTQYF. The CDR3 DNA reads as TGTGCCAGTAGCCTTATGGCGGGAGGGAGCACAGATACGCAGTATTTT.

As concerns this clonotype: With a much larger clone just one base away, this may be a read error. This chain joins TRBV29-1 and TRBJ2-5; D may be TRBD2 (6 bases). The CDR3 extends over 12 amino acids. Germline CDR1 is SQVTM and CDR2 is ANQGSEA. V shed 7 bases and J shed 1 base, with 10 bases lying between them. DNA for the CDR3: TGCAGCGGTCGGGGAGGCCAAGAGACCCAGTACTTC. Amino acids: CSGRGGQETQYF.

The V gene is TRBV11-1, the J gene TRBJ2-3; 12 bases are a match to TRBD2. Per the germline V gene, CDR1 is SGHAT and CDR2 is FQDESV (reference sequence). The V and J ends lost 9 bases and 4 bases, in that order; junction bases with no gene match: 11. CDR3 length: 16 amino acids. The CDR3 DNA is TGTGCCAGTAACTTAGCGACTAGCGGGAGCTCAGATACGCAGTATTTT. Residues: CASNLATSGSSDTQYF.

The gene calls are TRBV29-1 and TRBJ1-1, with a weak D call TRBD1 (6 bases). Trimming took 4 bases from V and 6 from J, leaving 15 bases between them. This CDR3 has 13 amino acids. The germline V gene has CDR1 SQVTM and CDR2 ANQGSEA. The CDR3 here is CSVARGRGAEAFF. CDR3 coding DNA: TGCAGCGTTGCCCGGGGGCGAGGGGCTGAAGCTTTCTTT.

In regard to this clonotype: An end of the junction differs from the germline gene, which may be a read error. The J gene is TRBJ2-7, the V gene TRBV7-9; maybe TRBD1 (6 bases). The CDR3 consists of 12 residues. Germline V CDR1 and CDR2: SEHNR, FQNEAQ (reference sequence). Written as DNA, the CDR3 is TGTGCCAGCAGTCCCGGACAGTTCGAGGAGTACTTC. Protein sequence: CASSPGQFEEYF.

In this sample, this clonotype turned up a few times. This may be a read error, as it is one base from a much larger clone. The chain carries TRBV10-3 and TRBJ1-4; D call uncertain. Germline assignment: CDR1 ENHRY and CDR2 SYGVKD. The CDR3 consists of 13 residues. The CDR3 spells CATQVGVLEKPFF. CDR3 DNA: TGTGCCACGCAGGTTGGGGTGTTGGAAAAACCGTTTTTT.

In this sample, this clonotype turned up many times. The chain joins TRBV12-3 or TRBV12-4 to TRBJ2-4; weak D call: TRBD1 (5 bases). CDR3 length: 14 residues. V was trimmed by 3 bases and J by 6 bases, leaving 12 bases between them. CDR3 nucleotides: TGTGCCAGCAGTTTGTCCAGGGATGGAAACATTCAGTACTTC. Amino acid sequence: CASSLSRDGNIQYF.

The CDR3 DNA sequence: TGTGCCAGCAGCTTGGCTGGCACTCGCTCTGGAAACACCATATATTTT. Protein sequence: CASSLAGTRSGNTIYF. The chain combines TRBV5-4 with TRBJ1-3, with D unresolved. V dropped 0 bases and J dropped 0 bases, with 10 bases sitting between them. From germline, CDR1 is SGHNT and CDR2 YYREEE (reference sequence). The CDR3 runs to 16 residues.

This clonotype showed up just a few times. Here the CDR3 reads CSVARMGTGGFVEQFF. In DNA form, the CDR3 reads TGCAGCGTTGCAAGAATGGGGACAGGGGGCTTTGTTGAGCAGTTCTTC. The J gene is TRBJ2-1, the V gene TRBV29-1; 12 bases match TRBD1. CDR3 length equals 16 residues. Germline V gene lookup returns CDR1 SQVTM and CDR2 ANQGSEA. The trim removed 4 bases at V and 9 bases at J, leaving 13 bases unmatched.

To note about this clonotype: A read error may explain this, as a much larger clone is one base away. The rearrangement uses TRBV12-3 or TRBV12-4 and TRBJ2-1, with 7 bases fitting TRBD2. This CDR3 is 11 amino acids long. Trimming cost V 7 bases and J 13 bases; bases outside gene matches: 7. CDR3 in amino acids: CASIRGRGQFF. CDR3 DNA: TGTGCCAGCATCCGGGGGAGGGGCCAGTTCTTC.

Only one count was recorded for this clonotype. A clone one base away is much larger, so this may be a read error. The chain links TRBV6-2 or TRBV6-3 to TRBJ2-7; D might be TRBD1 or TRBD2, each matching 5 bases. V gave up 5 bases and J gave up 2 bases, with 16 bases separating them. CDR1 and CDR2 from the germline V gene are MNHEY and SVGEGT. This CDR3 spans 15 amino acids. In DNA, the CDR3 is TGTGCCAGCAGTGATATACGGGGCCCAGCCTACGAGCAGTACTTC. It encodes CASSDIRGPAYEQYF.

There are a few counts of this clonotype. CDR3 coding DNA: TGCGCCAGCAGCCAAGGGGGGGTGGGGTATGGCTACACCTTC. Protein product: CASSQGGVGYGYTF. V gene TRBV4-1 combines with J gene TRBJ1-2; D possibly corresponds to TRBD1 (5 bases). This CDR3 contains 14 residues. Between the trimmed V and J ends, which lost 1 base and 5 bases, there was a span of 11 bases. Germline CDR1 MGHRA, CDR2 YSYEKL.

This clonotype occurred a few times. A much larger clonotype is one base distant, so this may be a read error. The V call is TRBV7-9, the J call TRBJ2-2, with TRBD2 matching over 8 bases. J was trimmed by 4 bases and V by 5 bases; bases with no gene match: 6. The CDR3 covers 15 residues. Germline CDR1 and CDR2: SEHNR and FQNEAQ (reference sequence). CDR3 DNA: TGTGCCAGCAGCCAGACTAGCGTGGTCACCGGGGAGCTGTTTTTT. Amino acids: CASSQTSVVTGELFF.

This clonotype occurred many times. The V gene is TRBV29-1, the J gene TRBJ2-3; a weak D match, TRBD2 (5 bases). CDR1 is SQVTM, CDR2 ANQGSEA, per germline. Between the trimmed V and J ends, which lost 3 bases and 3 bases, there was a span of 10 bases. CDR3 length: 13 amino acids. DNA for the CDR3: TGCAGCGTTGAGAGGGTTTCGACAGATACGCAGTATTTT. Translated, it gives CSVERVSTDTQYF.

The J gene is TRBJ2-3, the V gene TRBV7-8; TRBD2 matches at 8 bases. CDR3 size: 16 residues. Germline CDR1 and CDR2: SGHVS and FQNEAQ. Unmatched junction bases numbered 12, after V lost 6 bases and J lost 4 bases. The CDR3 DNA follows: TGTGCCAGCAGGCCTAAGAACGGGAGGGTGTCAGATACGCAGTATTTT. It specifies CASRPKNGRVSDTQYF.

This clonotype is a singleton in its sample. The V gene is TRBV4-1, the J gene TRBJ2-1; D may be TRBD2 (5 bases). The CDR3 loop spans 20 amino acids. Germline V gene lookup returns CDR1 MGHRA and CDR2 YSYEKL. With 1 base removed from V and 10 bases from J, the gap between germline ends came to 32 bases. CDR3 nucleotide sequence: TGCGCCAGCAGCCAAGTGGTTTTGAGACGGGGAACCAACAGTCCCCCCGAGCAGTTCTTC. Amino acids: CASSQVVLRRGTNSPPEQFF.

Remarks on this clonotype: Its ends do not fully match the called genes, so a read error is possible. This CDR3 reads CTSRGTSGNTIYF. CDR3 sequence (DNA): TGTACCAGCAGAGGAACTTCTGGAAACACCATATATTTT. The V call is TRBV12-3 or TRBV12-4, the J call TRBJ1-3, with D uncertain. The CDR3 consists of 13 residues.

The chain employs TRBV6-2 or TRBV6-3 and TRBJ2-6, with D unresolved. This CDR3 has 14 amino acids. Germline-derived CDR1 and CDR2 are MNHEY and SVGEGT. The V end was cut by 7 bases, the J end by 3 bases, with 10 bases between. The DNA of the CDR3 is TGTGCCAGCACTCAGGATTTTGGGGCCAACGTCCTGACTTTC. Amino acids: CASTQDFGANVLTF.

The chain combines TRBV11-2 with TRBJ2-3; D is ambiguous. The germline V gene has CDR1 SGHAT and CDR2 FQNNGV. V was clipped by 3 bases and J by 0 bases, with 13 bases between them. The CDR3 totals 16 residues. CDR3 amino acids: CASSFPEPPSTDTQYF. The CDR3 DNA reads TGTGCCAGCAGCTTCCCCGAACCTCCAAGCACAGATACGCAGTATTTT.

This clonotype turned up a few times. The chain is built from TRBV6-6 and TRBJ2-5; 9 nucleotides align to TRBD2. The germline V gene has CDR1 MNHNY and CDR2 SVGAGI (reference sequence). The junction had 9 bases not matched to a gene; V was cut back by 5 bases and J by 5 bases. The CDR3 is made up of 15 amino acids. Here the CDR3 DNA reads TGTGCCAGCAGTACCAAAGCGGGAGGTGGGGAGACCCAGTACTTC. It specifies CASSTKAGGGETQYF.